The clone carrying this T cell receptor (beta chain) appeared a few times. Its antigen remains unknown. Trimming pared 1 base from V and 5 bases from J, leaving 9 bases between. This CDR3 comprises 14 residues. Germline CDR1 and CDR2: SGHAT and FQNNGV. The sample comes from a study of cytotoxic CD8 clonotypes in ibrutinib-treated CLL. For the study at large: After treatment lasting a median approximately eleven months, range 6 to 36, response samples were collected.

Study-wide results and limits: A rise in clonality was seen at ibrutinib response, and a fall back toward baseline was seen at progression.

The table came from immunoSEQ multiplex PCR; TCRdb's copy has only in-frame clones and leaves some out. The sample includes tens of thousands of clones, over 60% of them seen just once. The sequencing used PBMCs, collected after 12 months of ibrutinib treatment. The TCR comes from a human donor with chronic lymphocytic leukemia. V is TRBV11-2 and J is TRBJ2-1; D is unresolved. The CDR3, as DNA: TGTGCCAGCAGCTTAGTAGGGCCCAACAATGAGCAGTTCTTC. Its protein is CASSLVGPNNEQFF.